These 2 T cell receptor beta chains originate from one sample sequenced in a study of cytotoxic CD8 clonotypes in ibrutinib-treated CLL. Profiling relied on immunoSEQ multiplex PCR, and the TCRdb table lists in-frame clones only, not all of them. The sample records 190,000 or so clones, about 72% being singletons. This sample comprised PBMCs, obtained after 24 months of ibrutinib treatment. These receptor sequences come from a human donor with chronic lymphocytic leukemia.

The chain couples TRBV7-9 to TRBJ2-7; 7 positions agree with TRBD1. The germline V gene encodes CDR1 SEHNR and CDR2 FQNEAQ (reference sequence). The V and J ends lost 2 bases and 3 bases, in that order; junction bases with no gene match: 13. The CDR3 extends over 17 amino acids. The CDR3 spells CASSLIAEWDSNYEQYF. The DNA for the CDR3 is TGTGCCAGCAGCTTAATCGCCGAATGGGACAGCAACTACGAGCAGTACTTC. The full variable domain, in which reference TRBV7-9 and TRBJ2-7 provide the parts outside the CDR3, is DTGVSQNPRHKITKRGQNVTFRCDPISEHNRLYWYRQTLGQGPEFLTYFQNEAQLEKSRLLSDRFSAERPKGSFSTLEIQRTEQGDSAMYLCASSLIAEWDSNYEQYFGPGTRLTVT.

This chain connects TRBV7-3 to TRBJ2-2; TRBD1 matches 8 bases. The CDR3 spans 18 residues. J was trimmed by 5 bases and V by 5 bases; bases with no gene match: 16. Looked up from germline, CDR1 is SGHTA and CDR2 is FQGTGA. The DNA of the CDR3 is TGTGCCAGCAGCCTCAAGGTCGGGACAGGCGAGTTTACCGGGGAGCTGTTTTTT. Protein product: CASSLKVGTGEFTGELFF.